Below are 13 T cell receptor beta chains sequenced from a single sample in a study of radiation and T cells in renal cell carcinoma. Time point noted: blood 2 weeks post-SBRT. Treatment specified: 15 Gy SBRT to primary tumor, nephrectomy 4 weeks later. Clones were read by immunoSEQ multiplex PCR, and TCRdb kept only the in-frame ones, dropping some. There are about 150,000 clones in the sample; 80% to 90% occur only once, and about an eighth lies in the top ten. This material consisted of blood, taken from a patient whose treatment included radiotherapy and nephrectomy. Receptors originate from a woman aged 45-59 years with renal cell carcinoma.

This chain's CDR3 is CASSSSGGGYGYTF. CDR3 coding DNA: TGCGCCAGCAGCTCGTCCGGGGGAGGCTATGGCTACACCTTC. The chain carries TRBV5-1 and TRBJ1-2, with D perhaps TRBD1 (5 bases). CDR3 length equals 14 residues. Germline V lookup: CDR1 SGHRS, CDR2 YFSETQ. Trimming stripped 3 bases from V and 4 bases from J, with 13 bases between.

The V gene is TRBV7-3, the J gene TRBJ2-3, with a weak D call TRBD1 (5 bases). From germline, CDR1 is SGHTA and CDR2 FQGTGA. V was cut by 1 base and J by 5 bases, with 10 bases left in between. The CDR3 covers 14 residues. The CDR3 DNA follows: TGTGCCAGCAGCTTAAAGGGGCAGGAAGATACGCAGTATTTT. Protein product: CASSLKGQEDTQYF. The variable domain in full, completed from reference TRBV7-3 and TRBJ2-3, reads GAGVSQTPSNKVTEKGKYVELRCDPISGHTALYWYRQSLGQGPEFLIYFQGTGAADDSGLPNDRFFAVRPEGSVSTLKIQRTERGDSAVYLCASSLKGQEDTQYFGPGTRLTVL.

This chain joins TRBV10-3 and TRBJ1-2; 8 nucleotides match TRBD1. Germline V CDR1 and CDR2: ENHRY, SYGVKD. This CDR3 contains 12 residues. V trimming: 11 bases; J trimming: 2 bases; junction bases outside the gene matches: 4. CDR3: CACRQGNYGYTF. Written as DNA, the CDR3 is TGTGCCTGTCGACAGGGGAACTATGGCTACACCTTC.

The V call is TRBV5-1, the J call TRBJ2-3; 7 positions agree with TRBD1. The CDR3 has 16 residues. Germline CDR1 and CDR2: SGHRS and YFSETQ. V lost 1 base to trimming and J lost 0 bases; unmatched junction nucleotides: 5. CDR3 protein: CASSLLTGQSTDTQYF. CDR3 coding DNA: TGCGCCAGCAGCTTGCTTACGGGACAGAGCACAGATACGCAGTATTTT.

V is TRBV7-2 and J is TRBJ1-6; D is unclear. Between the trimmed V and J ends, which lost 1 base and 9 bases, there was a span of 13 bases. There are 15 residues in the CDR3. Per germline, CDR1 SGHTA and CDR2 FQGNSA. CDR3 sequence reads: CASSLEGDLSSPLHF. CDR3 nucleotides: TGTGCCAGCAGCTTAGAGGGTGACCTTAGTTCACCCCTCCACTTT.

The genes are TRBV29-1 and TRBJ1-2; D gene ambiguous. The CDR3 has 13 amino acids. From germline, CDR1 is SQVTM and CDR2 ANQGSEA. V was pared by 4 bases and J by 5 bases, with 14 bases between. DNA for the CDR3: TGCAGCGTTGGTAGTGGGCAGACGTATGGCTACACCTTC. Protein product: CSVGSGQTYGYTF.

V and J are TRBV5-4 and TRBJ2-5; 8 bases are a match to TRBD2. The germline CDR1 and CDR2 sequences are SGHNT and YYREEE (reference sequence). J was trimmed by 5 bases and V by 5 bases; bases with no gene match: 5. This CDR3 is 13 amino acids long. This CDR3 is CASSSGGLETQYF. CDR3 DNA sequence: TGTGCCAGCAGTTCGGGGGGGCTTGAGACCCAGTACTTC.

The genes are TRBV5-5 and TRBJ1-1; D remains unclear. This CDR3 region has 13 residues. The germline V gene has CDR1 SGHKS and CDR2 YYEKEE (reference sequence). V shed 4 bases and J shed 3 bases, with 10 bases lying between them. CDR3 in DNA: TGTGCCAGCAGCCATCACATCTACACTGAAGCTTTCTTT. It specifies CASSHHIYTEAFF.

This chain links TRBV10-2 with TRBJ2-7; D possibly corresponds to TRBD1 (6 bases). V was shortened by 6 bases and J by 4 bases, with 16 bases between the two germline ends. There are 14 residues in the CDR3. Looked up from germline, CDR1 is WSHSY and CDR2 is SAAADI. The CDR3 region is CASREQGTLYEQYF. The CDR3 bases are TGCGCCAGCAGAGAACAGGGAACCCTTTACGAGCAGTACTTC.

For the CDR3, the DNA is TGTGCCAGCAGCCGTATACCCACGGGACAGGGAAGTTACGAGCAGTACTTC. It specifies CASSRIPTGQGSYEQYF. The chain recombines TRBV9 with TRBJ2-7; 9 positions agree with TRBD1. Germline CDR1 and CDR2: SGDLS and YYNGEE. The trim removed 4 bases at V and 4 bases at J, leaving 15 bases unmatched. The CDR3 sequence is 17 residues long. Complete variable domain (other parts from reference TRBV9 and TRBJ2-7): DSGVTQTPKHLITATGQRVTLRCSPRSGDLSVYWYQQSLDQGLQFLIQYYNGEERAKGNILERFSAQQFPDLHSELNLSSLELGDSALYFCASSRIPTGQGSYEQYFGPGTRLTVT.

The J gene is TRBJ2-5, the V gene TRBV5-1; TRBD1 aligns across 9 bases. The CDR3 runs 13 residues. Germline V gives CDR1 SGHRS, CDR2 YFSETQ. With V trimmed by 4 bases and J by 5 bases, 3 bases remained unmatched. Here the CDR3 reads CASSEGQGETQYF. The CDR3 bases are TGCGCCAGCAGCGAGGGACAGGGTGAGACCCAGTACTTC.

V gene TRBV13 combines with J gene TRBJ2-2; D is unresolved. This CDR3 spans 12 amino acids. Trimming took 5 bases from V and 8 from J, leaving 9 bases between them. The germline CDR1 and CDR2 sequences are PRHDT and FYEKMQ (reference sequence). In nucleotides, the CDR3 is TGTGCCAGCAGCCCCCTAGGAGGGGAGCTGTTTTTT. Amino acid sequence: CASSPLGGELFF.

The rearrangement links TRBV7-2 to TRBJ2-1; 11 bases match TRBD2. J was trimmed by 8 bases and V by 1 base; bases with no gene match: 13. The CDR3 has 18 residues. The germline CDR1 and CDR2 sequences are SGHTA and FQGNSA. CDR3 residues: CASSLEASGGLVVDEQFF. Written as DNA, the CDR3 is TGTGCCAGCAGCTTAGAGGCTAGCGGGGGGCTCGTGGTCGATGAGCAGTTCTTC. Together with reference TRBV7-2 and TRBJ2-1, the CDR3 gives the full variable domain: GAGVSQSPSNKVTEKGKDVELRCDPISGHTALYWYRQSLGQGLEFLIYFQGNSAPDKSGLPSDRFSAERTGGSVSTLTIQRTQQEDSAVYLCASSLEASGGLVVDEQFFGPGTRLTVL.